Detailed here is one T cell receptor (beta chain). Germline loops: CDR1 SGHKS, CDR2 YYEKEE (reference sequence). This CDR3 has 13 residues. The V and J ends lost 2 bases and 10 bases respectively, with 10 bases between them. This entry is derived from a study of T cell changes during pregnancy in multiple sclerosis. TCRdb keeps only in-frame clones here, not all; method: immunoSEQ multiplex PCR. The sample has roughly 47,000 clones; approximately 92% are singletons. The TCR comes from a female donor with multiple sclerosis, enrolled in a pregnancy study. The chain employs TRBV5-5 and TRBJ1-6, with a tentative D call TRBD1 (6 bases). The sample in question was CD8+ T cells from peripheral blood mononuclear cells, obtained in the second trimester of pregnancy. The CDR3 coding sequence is TGTGCCAGCAGCTTAGACAGGTGGTCACCCCTCCACTTT. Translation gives CASSLDRWSPLHF. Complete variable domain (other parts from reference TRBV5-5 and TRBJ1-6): DAGVTQSPTHLIKTRGQQVTLRCSPISGHKSVSWYQQVLGQGPQFIFQYYEKEERGRGNFPDRFSARQFPNYSSELNVNALLLGDSALYLCASSLDRWSPLHFGNGTRLTVT.